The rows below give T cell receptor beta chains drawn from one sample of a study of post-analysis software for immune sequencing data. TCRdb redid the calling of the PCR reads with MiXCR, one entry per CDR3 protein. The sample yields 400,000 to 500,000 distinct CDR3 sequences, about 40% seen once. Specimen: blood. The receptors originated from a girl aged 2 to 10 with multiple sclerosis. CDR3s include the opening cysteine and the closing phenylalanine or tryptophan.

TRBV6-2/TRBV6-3	CASSPRTSRYNGQFF
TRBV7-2	CASSLATQETQYF
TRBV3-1	CASSQGSVPYEQYF
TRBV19	CASSIAGQHNQPQHF
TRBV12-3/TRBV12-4	CASRGQGLSWGYTF
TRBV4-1	CASSLRAGTSSYEQYF
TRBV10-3	CAISETSGFQQYF
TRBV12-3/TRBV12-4	CASRATGFDLPEAFF
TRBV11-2	CASTPGRDNYNEQFF
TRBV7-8	CASSLVVYEQYF
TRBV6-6	CTSSPTTSGAYNEQFF
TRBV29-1	CSVEGAFGELFF
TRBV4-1	CASSQGRTGDAEAFF
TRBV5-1	CASSNLTGQKGTQYF
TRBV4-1	CASSQLDDTQYF
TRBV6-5	CASSSPGQRSYEQYF
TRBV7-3	CASSIQAGNTIYF
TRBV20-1	CSARDVREGESGDQYF
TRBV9	CASSVAPILADLIDTQYF
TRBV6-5	CASSYRGGRGDYEQYF
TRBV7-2	CASSLSAGITDTQYF
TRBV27	CASSSGGLTEAFF
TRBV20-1	CSARGQGQSSYNSPLHF
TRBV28	CASQPWNTEAFF
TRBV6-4	CASSDNRGEAFF
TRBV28	CASSSGLAGTYEQYF
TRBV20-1	CSAAQSGRANTGELFF
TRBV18	CASSPLASEDQPQHF
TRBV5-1	CASSLYGGLSYEQYF
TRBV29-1	CSTAGEGANYGYTF
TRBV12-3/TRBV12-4	CASSRGDGANYGYTF
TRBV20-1	CSAPDRTGEQFF
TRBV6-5	CASSYSSGGTDTQYF
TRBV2	CASRVDTPPYGYTF
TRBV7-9	CASSLGVGGADYGYTF
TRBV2	CASRRGAYNQPQHF
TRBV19	CASSNLRGTGNGYTF
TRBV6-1	CASLPPTLTSGRAKEQFF
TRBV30	CAWSVLGGQPNTEAFF
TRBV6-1	CASSGSRGTYNQPQHF
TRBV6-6	CASSSKGGYTF